The T cell receptor beta chain described here comes from a study of cytomegalovirus exposure and HLA in healthy donors. General study findings and limits: Most TCR sequences proved rare, with some public TCRs found in many donors.

Comment on this clone: The antigen remains undetermined.

PCR primers comprised 60 Vbeta and 13 Jbeta primers. Measured with immunoSEQ multiplex PCR; TCRdb has only the in-frame clones, and not every one. Of about 120,000 clones in the sample, under 80% were seen once. The CDR3 sequence is 12 residues long. J was trimmed by 5 bases and V by 7 bases; bases with no gene match: 7. Germline V CDR1 and CDR2: SQVTM, ANQGSEA. The chain is built from TRBV29-1 and TRBJ2-7; 8 bases map to TRBD1. This TCR derives from a man aged 35 to 55 in good health and CMV-seropositive. The sample was PBMCs. In DNA, the CDR3 is TGCAGCGCCTTGGGACAGGAGGACGAGCAGTACTTC. It specifies CSALGQEDEQYF.